The entry below gives a single T cell receptor (beta chain) sequence along with its context. Its specificity is not known. The sample is drawn from a study of CD8+ T cells in alopecia areata. As for the study in general: For treated patients, severity scores reflected the percentage of scalp area affected.

The authors extracted RNA and reverse transcribed it into cDNA as the sequencing template. Sequencing used immunoSEQ multiplex PCR; TCRdb keeps in-frame clones, though not all of them. The table lists 150,000 to 200,000 clones, roughly 60% of them singletons, with approximately 1.3% in the top ten. Treatment reported: oral pan-JAK inhibitor, 5-10 mg twice daily. Researchers picked out CD4+ and CD8+ T cells from PBMCs by sorting. V lost 7 bases and J lost 3; bases outside the gene matches: 10. Per the germline V gene, CDR1 is SGHTA and CDR2 is FQGNSA. This CDR3 has 16 residues. Study outcomes and limitations: Clonality exceeded that of normal scalp in lesional scalp, most notably in alopecia totalis/universalis.

The sequence was obtained from a human donor with alopecia areata. V and J are TRBV7-2 and TRBJ2-3, with 10 bases lining up with TRBD2. The starting material was CD4+ T cells sorted from blood, obtained around week 50, from a patient treated with tofacitinib. The CDR3 loop is CASKKLAGVGTDTQYF. CDR3 bases: TGTGCCAGCAAGAAGCTAGCGGGGGTAGGAACAGATACGCAGTATTTT. The full variable domain, in which reference TRBV7-2 and TRBJ2-3 provide the parts outside the CDR3, is GAGVSQSPSNKVTEKGKDVELRCDPISGHTALYWYRQSLGQGLEFLIYFQGNSAPDKSGLPSDRFSAERTGGSVSTLTIQRTQQEDSAVYLCASKKLAGVGTDTQYFGPGTRLTVL.